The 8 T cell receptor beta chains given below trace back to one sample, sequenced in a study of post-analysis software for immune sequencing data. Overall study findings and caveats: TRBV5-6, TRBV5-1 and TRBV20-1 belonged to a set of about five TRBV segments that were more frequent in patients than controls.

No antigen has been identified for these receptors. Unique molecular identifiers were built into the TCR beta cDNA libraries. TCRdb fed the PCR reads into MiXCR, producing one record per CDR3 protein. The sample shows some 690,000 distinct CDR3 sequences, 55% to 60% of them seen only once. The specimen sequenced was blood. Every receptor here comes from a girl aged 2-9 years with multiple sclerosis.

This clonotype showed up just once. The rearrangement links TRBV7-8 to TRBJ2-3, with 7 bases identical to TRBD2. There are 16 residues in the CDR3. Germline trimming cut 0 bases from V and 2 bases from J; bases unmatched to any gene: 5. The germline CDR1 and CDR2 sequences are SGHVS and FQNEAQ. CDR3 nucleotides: TGTGCCAGCAGCTTAGCGGGAGGGACCCACACAGATACGCAGTATTTT. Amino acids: CASSLAGGTHTDTQYF.

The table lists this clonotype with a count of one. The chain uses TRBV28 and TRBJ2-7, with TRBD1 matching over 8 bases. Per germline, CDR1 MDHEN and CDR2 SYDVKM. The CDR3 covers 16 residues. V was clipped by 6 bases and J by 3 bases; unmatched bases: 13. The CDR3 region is CASSPFTLQGDYEQYF. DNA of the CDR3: TGTGCCAGCAGCCCCTTCACCCTACAGGGGGACTACGAGCAGTACTTC.

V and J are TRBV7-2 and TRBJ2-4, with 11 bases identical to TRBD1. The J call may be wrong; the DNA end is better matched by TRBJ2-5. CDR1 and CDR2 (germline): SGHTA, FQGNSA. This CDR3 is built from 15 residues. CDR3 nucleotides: TGTGCCAGCAGCCCAACCCGGGACAGGGGGGAGACCCAGTACTTC. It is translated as CASSPTRDRGETQYF.

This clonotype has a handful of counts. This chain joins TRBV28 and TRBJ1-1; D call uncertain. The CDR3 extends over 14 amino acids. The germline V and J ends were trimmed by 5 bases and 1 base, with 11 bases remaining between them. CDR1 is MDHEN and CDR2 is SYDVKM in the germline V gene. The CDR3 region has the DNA TGTGCCAGCAGTCTACACGGCGCGAACACTGAAGCTTTCTTT. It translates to CASSLHGANTEAFF.

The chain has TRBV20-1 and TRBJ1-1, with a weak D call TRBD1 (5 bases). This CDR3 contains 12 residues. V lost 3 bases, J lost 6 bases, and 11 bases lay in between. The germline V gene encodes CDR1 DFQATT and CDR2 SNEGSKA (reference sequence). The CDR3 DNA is TGCAGTGCTAGCCAGGGAGTTGCTGAAGCTTTCTTT. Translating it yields CSASQGVAEAFF.

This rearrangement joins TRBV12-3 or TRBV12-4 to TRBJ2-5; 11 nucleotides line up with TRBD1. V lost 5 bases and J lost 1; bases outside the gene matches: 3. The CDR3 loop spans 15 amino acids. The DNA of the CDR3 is TGTGCCAGCAGTCACGGACAGGGGGCCCAAGAGACCCAGTACTTC. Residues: CASSHGQGAQETQYF.

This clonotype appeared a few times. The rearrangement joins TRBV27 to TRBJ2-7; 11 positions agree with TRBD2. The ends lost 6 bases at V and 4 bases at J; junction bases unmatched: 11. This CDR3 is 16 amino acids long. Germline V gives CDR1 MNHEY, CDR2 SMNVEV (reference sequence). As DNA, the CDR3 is TGTGCCAGCAGCCGTCTAGCGGGAGGAGGGGATTACGAGCAGTACTTC. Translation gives CASSRLAGGGDYEQYF.

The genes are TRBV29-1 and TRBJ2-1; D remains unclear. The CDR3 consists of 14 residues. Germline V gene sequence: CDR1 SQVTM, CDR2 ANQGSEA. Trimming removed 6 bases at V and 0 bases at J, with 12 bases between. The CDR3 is CSVEEISSYNEQFF. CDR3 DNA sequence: TGCAGCGTAGAGGAGATAAGCTCCTACAATGAGCAGTTCTTC.